A selection of T cell receptor beta chains follows, all from one sample in a study of T cell responses to AZD1222 COVID-19 vaccine. TCRdb's copy holds only in-frame clones and misses some; the assay was immunoSEQ multiplex PCR. The table has more than 150,000 clones, around 92% seen once. The sample in question was peripheral blood, obtained on day 0 of AZD1222 vaccination. The receptors come from an adult in good health. The CDR3 runs from the conserved cysteine through the conserved F or W. The order of the fields is V gene, J gene, clone size, D gene, CDR3 length, CDR3 DNA, CDR3 protein. A D gene is named only where the DNA matches it firmly. Clone size is given for some rows only: seen once, a few or many times, or a class if the clone is expanded.

v_gene: TRBV7-9
j_gene: TRBJ2-1
abundance: .
d_gene: TRBD2
len: 12
CDR3nt: TGTGCCACCCCGGCGGGAGGTGGTGAGCAGTTCTTC
CDR3aa: CATPAGGGEQFF

v_gene: TRBV3-1/TRBV3-2
j_gene: TRBJ2-5
abundance: .
d_gene: .
len: 14
CDR3nt: TGTGCCAGCAGCCAAGAACCAGGGGAAGAGACCCAGTACTTC
CDR3aa: CASSQEPGEETQYF

v_gene: TRBV6-5
j_gene: TRBJ2-1
abundance: .
d_gene: .
len: 12
CDR3nt: TGTGCCAGCGGGTGGGGGTTCGATGAGCAGTTCTTC
CDR3aa: CASGWGFDEQFF

v_gene: TRBV6-5
j_gene: TRBJ1-2
abundance: .
d_gene: TRBD1
len: 11
CDR3nt: TGTGCCACCGGAGGGACAGATGGCTACACCTTC
CDR3aa: CATGGTDGYTF

v_gene: TRBV21-1
j_gene: TRBJ1-2
abundance: .
d_gene: .
len: 16
CDR3nt: TGTGCCAGCAGCGATGGACAGTCAAATTCGAACTATGGCTACACCTTC
CDR3aa: CASSDGQSNSNYGYTF

v_gene: TRBV11-3
j_gene: TRBJ2-1
abundance: .
d_gene: .
len: 16
CDR3nt: TGTGCCAGCAGCCCCGCAGGGACCCTATCCTACAATGAGCAGTTCTTC
CDR3aa: CASSPAGTLSYNEQFF

v_gene: TRBV4-2
j_gene: TRBJ1-2
abundance: .
d_gene: TRBD1
len: 14
CDR3nt: TGTGCCAGCAGCCCCCGACAGGGTGGGGATGGCTACACCTTC
CDR3aa: CASSPRQGGDGYTF

v_gene: TRBV7-2
j_gene: TRBJ1-1
abundance: .
d_gene: .
len: 14
CDR3nt: TGTGCCAGCAGCTCCTCGAGGGAAAACACTGAAGCTTTCTTT
CDR3aa: CASSSSRENTEAFF

v_gene: TRBV29-1
j_gene: TRBJ2-3
abundance: once
d_gene: .
len: 11
CDR3nt: TGCAGCGTTGAAACTACAGATACGCAGTATTTT
CDR3aa: CSVETTDTQYF

v_gene: TRBV12-3/TRBV12-4
j_gene: TRBJ1-4
abundance: .
d_gene: .
len: 13
CDR3nt: TGTGCCAGCAGTCCGCCCAATAATGAAAAACTGTTTTTT
CDR3aa: CASSPPNNEKLFF

v_gene: TRBV6-1
j_gene: TRBJ1-5
abundance: .
d_gene: TRBD1
len: 15
CDR3nt: TGTGCCAGCAGTGAACGTGGGACAGGGGGCTGGCCCCAGCATTTT
CDR3aa: CASSERGTGGWPQHF

v_gene: TRBV11-2
j_gene: TRBJ1-1
abundance: .
d_gene: .
len: 19
CDR3nt: TGTGCCAGCAGCTCTCGAGAGGGACGGCCAACCGCGGGGAACACTGAAGCTTTCTTT
CDR3aa: CASSSREGRPTAGNTEAFF

v_gene: TRBV3-1/TRBV3-2
j_gene: TRBJ2-7
abundance: .
d_gene: TRBD1
len: 15
CDR3nt: TGTGCCAGCAGCCAATCAGGGGGAAAGACCTACGAGCAGTACTTC
CDR3aa: CASSQSGGKTYEQYF

v_gene: TRBV11-3
j_gene: TRBJ2-5
abundance: .
d_gene: .
len: 15
CDR3nt: TGTGCCAGCAGCTTAGGACGGGGCGGACTGGAGACCCAGTACTTC
CDR3aa: CASSLGRGGLETQYF

v_gene: TRBV6-2/TRBV6-3
j_gene: TRBJ2-1
abundance: .
d_gene: TRBD1
len: 14
CDR3nt: TGTGCCAGCAGCATCACGGGACAGGCGGTTGAGCAGTTCTTC
CDR3aa: CASSITGQAVEQFF

v_gene: TRBV5-4
j_gene: TRBJ2-7
abundance: .
d_gene: .
len: 13
CDR3nt: TGTGCCAGCAGCTTAACCCCTATCGCCGAGCAGTACTTC
CDR3aa: CASSLTPIAEQYF

v_gene: TRBV19
j_gene: TRBJ1-1
abundance: .
d_gene: .
len: 16
CDR3nt: TGTGCCAGTAAGTTTCTGGGGCAGGCCGAGAACACTGAAGCTTTCTTT
CDR3aa: CASKFLGQAENTEAFF

v_gene: TRBV20-1
j_gene: TRBJ2-1
abundance: .
d_gene: .
len: 10
CDR3nt: TGCAGTGCCACAGGGAATGAGCAGTTCTTC
CDR3aa: CSATGNEQFF

v_gene: TRBV10-3
j_gene: TRBJ2-3
abundance: .
d_gene: .
len: 12
CDR3nt: TGTGCCATCAGTGAGTCGGGGGATACGCAGTATTTT
CDR3aa: CAISESGDTQYF

v_gene: TRBV18
j_gene: TRBJ2-5
abundance: .
d_gene: .
len: 15
CDR3nt: TGTGCCAGCTCACTCCTCAAGACTCGCCAGGAGACCCAGTACTTC
CDR3aa: CASSLLKTRQETQYF

v_gene: TRBV11-3
j_gene: TRBJ2-2
abundance: .
d_gene: .
len: 15
CDR3nt: TGTGCCAGCAGCTTAGGAGGAGGGGACACCGGGGAGCTGTTTTTT
CDR3aa: CASSLGGGDTGELFF

v_gene: TRBV19
j_gene: TRBJ1-5
abundance: .
d_gene: TRBD1
len: 22
CDR3nt: TGTGCCAGTATGTCAACCGGACTCACGACAGGGAGGAACCCGAGGTGGAGTCAGCCCCAGCATTTT
CDR3aa: CASMSTGLTTGRNPRWSQPQHF

v_gene: TRBV5-1
j_gene: TRBJ2-3
abundance: .
d_gene: .
len: 15
CDR3nt: TGCGCCAGCAGCAACCCCGGGACTAGCACAGATACGCAGTATTTT
CDR3aa: CASSNPGTSTDTQYF

v_gene: TRBV30
j_gene: TRBJ1-5
abundance: .
d_gene: TRBD1
len: 14
CDR3nt: TGTGCCTGGAGCCCAGGGGGCGGCGGTCAGCCCCAGCATTTT
CDR3aa: CAWSPGGGGQPQHF

v_gene: TRBV7-6
j_gene: TRBJ1-4
abundance: .
d_gene: .
len: 15
CDR3nt: TGTGCCAGCAGCCAGCAGGGGACGGGGTCTGAAAAACTGTTTTTT
CDR3aa: CASSQQGTGSEKLFF

v_gene: TRBV30
j_gene: TRBJ1-2
abundance: .
d_gene: .
len: 13
CDR3nt: TGTGCCTGGAGTTCAGGCGGTAACTATGGCTACACCTTC
CDR3aa: CAWSSGGNYGYTF

v_gene: TRBV4-1
j_gene: TRBJ2-4
abundance: .
d_gene: TRBD1
len: 18
CDR3nt: TGCGCCAGCAGACAGGGGGCCCAAGGATACATAGCCAAAAACATTCAGTACTTC
CDR3aa: CASRQGAQGYIAKNIQYF

v_gene: TRBV12-3/TRBV12-4
j_gene: TRBJ2-1
abundance: .
d_gene: .
len: 13
CDR3nt: TGTGCCAGCAAAGGAAGACCGGATAATGAGCAGTTCTTC
CDR3aa: CASKGRPDNEQFF

v_gene: TRBV4-1
j_gene: TRBJ1-4
abundance: few
d_gene: .
len: 13
CDR3nt: TGCGCCAGCAGCCAGAGGGCTAATGAAAAACTGTTTTTT
CDR3aa: CASSQRANEKLFF

v_gene: TRBV5-4
j_gene: TRBJ1-2
abundance: .
d_gene: .
len: 14
CDR3nt: TGTGCCAGCAGCTTCGAGGGGGGCAACTATGGCTACACCTTC
CDR3aa: CASSFEGGNYGYTF

v_gene: TRBV6-5
j_gene: TRBJ1-5
abundance: .
d_gene: .
len: 15
CDR3nt: TGTGCCAGCAGTTACTCGAGCGGGGGCTCATCTCCCCAGCATTTT
CDR3aa: CASSYSSGGSSPQHF

v_gene: TRBV25-1
j_gene: TRBJ2-2
abundance: once
d_gene: .
len: 17
CDR3nt: TGTGCCAGCAGTGAATGGGGTGTAGGGACGAACACCGGGGAGCTGTTTTTT
CDR3aa: CASSEWGVGTNTGELFF

v_gene: TRBV7-9
j_gene: TRBJ1-1
abundance: .
d_gene: TRBD1
len: 16
CDR3nt: TGTGCCAGCAGCCCACGAAGGGGACAGGGTAACACTGAAGCTTTCTTT
CDR3aa: CASSPRRGQGNTEAFF

v_gene: TRBV7-9
j_gene: TRBJ1-2
abundance: once
d_gene: TRBD1
len: 17
CDR3nt: TGTGCCAGCAGCTTAGGGACAGGGGTTCTCTTTAACTATGGCTACACCTTC
CDR3aa: CASSLGTGVLFNYGYTF

v_gene: TRBV18
j_gene: TRBJ1-6
abundance: .
d_gene: TRBD1
len: 15
CDR3nt: TGTGCCAGCTCACCAAAACAGGGGTATAATTCACCCCTCCACTTT
CDR3aa: CASSPKQGYNSPLHF

v_gene: TRBV10-2
j_gene: TRBJ2-1
abundance: .
d_gene: TRBD2
len: 14
CDR3nt: TGCGCCAGCAGTGGTACTAGCGGGAAGAATGAGCAGTTCTTC
CDR3aa: CASSGTSGKNEQFF

v_gene: TRBV7-9
j_gene: TRBJ2-5
abundance: .
d_gene: TRBD1
len: 17
CDR3nt: TGTGCCAGCAGCTTCCATACGATCCGACAGGGGGCCAAGACCCAGTACTTC
CDR3aa: CASSFHTIRQGAKTQYF

v_gene: TRBV9
j_gene: TRBJ2-1
abundance: .
d_gene: TRBD1
len: 16
CDR3nt: TGTGCCAGCAGCGTAGCGGGGCAGGGGGCTTACAATGAGCAGTTCTTC
CDR3aa: CASSVAGQGAYNEQFF

v_gene: TRBV13
j_gene: TRBJ1-1
abundance: .
d_gene: .
len: 10
CDR3nt: TGTGCCAGCAGCTTAACCGGAGCTTTCTTT
CDR3aa: CASSLTGAFF

v_gene: TRBV11-2
j_gene: TRBJ2-7
abundance: few
d_gene: .
len: 12
CDR3nt: TGTGCCAGCAGCTCCTCGGGCTACGAGCAGTACTTC
CDR3aa: CASSSSGYEQYF

v_gene: TRBV18
j_gene: TRBJ2-7
abundance: .
d_gene: .
len: 13
CDR3nt: TGTGCCAGCTCACCGACAGGACTTGGCGAGCAGTACTTC
CDR3aa: CASSPTGLGEQYF

v_gene: TRBV27
j_gene: TRBJ2-3
abundance: .
d_gene: .
len: 13
CDR3nt: TGTGCCAGCAGTCCCCCCGGGGCAGATACGCAGTATTTT
CDR3aa: CASSPPGADTQYF

v_gene: TRBV7-2
j_gene: TRBJ2-3
abundance: .
d_gene: .
len: 15
CDR3nt: TGTGCCAGCAGTCCCTACGGGCACGAAACAGATACGCAGTATTTT
CDR3aa: CASSPYGHETDTQYF

v_gene: TRBV27
j_gene: TRBJ2-3
abundance: .
d_gene: TRBD2
len: 14
CDR3nt: TGTGCCGCGAAGTCCACTAGCGCAACAGATACGCAGTATTTT
CDR3aa: CAAKSTSATDTQYF

v_gene: TRBV5-4
j_gene: TRBJ2-7
abundance: .
d_gene: .
len: 15
CDR3nt: TGTGCCAGCAGCCCCGAAGGGGTCAGGGGAAACGAGCAGTACTTC
CDR3aa: CASSPEGVRGNEQYF